The 32 T cell receptor beta chains presented below share a single source sample, sequenced in a study of cytomegalovirus exposure and HLA in healthy donors. This PCR relied on a set of 60 Vbeta primers and 13 Jbeta primers. Data came from immunoSEQ multiplex PCR; TCRdb stores just in-frame clones and leaves some out. The sample records roughly 67,000 clones, roughly 78% being singletons. The sequenced sample consisted of PBMCs. Receptors were obtained from a man aged 40-55 years in good health and CMV-seronegative.

The rearrangement links TRBV19 to TRBJ1-3, with a weak D call TRBD1 (6 bases). The CDR3 extends over 14 amino acids. Germline V gives CDR1 LNHDA, CDR2 SQIVND (reference sequence). The ends were cut back, 10 bases at V and 4 bases at J, with 17 bases in the middle. The CDR3 nucleotides read TGTGCCACCAAGTTCGACAGGTTGGGAAACACCATATATTTT. This codes for CATKFDRLGNTIYF.

V gene TRBV6-1 combines with J gene TRBJ1-2; the D gene is possibly TRBD1 (6 bases). Trimming stripped 4 bases from V and 3 bases from J, with 12 bases between. CDR1 is MNHNS, CDR2 SASEGT, per germline. The CDR3 loop spans 14 amino acids. The CDR3 DNA sequence: TGTGCCAGCAGTGCAACGACAGGAGACTATGGCTACACCTTC. As protein: CASSATTGDYGYTF.

This chain joins TRBV6-5 and TRBJ1-2; a possible D gene is TRBD1 (5 bases). The germline V gene encodes CDR1 MNHEY and CDR2 SVGAGI. There are 13 residues in the CDR3. V was cut by 6 bases and J by 2 bases, with 10 bases left in between. DNA for the CDR3: TGTGCCAGCAGAGAGACAGCAAACTATGGCTACACCTTC. It codes for CASRETANYGYTF.

V usage is TRBV11-2 and J usage is TRBJ2-7; 9 bases agree with TRBD2. The CDR3 is made up of 15 amino acids. V lost 3 bases, J lost 3 bases, and 6 bases stayed unmatched. Germline V gene lookup returns CDR1 SGHAT and CDR2 FQNNGV. CDR3 loop: CASSFNRRGGYEQYF. The CDR3 DNA follows: TGTGCCAGCAGCTTCAATCGGCGGGGGGGCTACGAGCAGTACTTC.

This clone is a singleton in its sample. This chain joins TRBV7-2 and TRBJ1-5; D is undetermined. Per germline, CDR1 SGHTA and CDR2 FQGNSA. The CDR3 runs to 14 residues. Trimming stripped 5 bases from V and 1 base from J, with 9 bases between. Here the CDR3 DNA reads TGTGCCAGCAGCCCCCTACGCAGCAATCAGCCCCAGCATTTT. Protein sequence: CASSPLRSNQPQHF.

This sequence joins TRBV5-8 and TRBJ2-5; D is ambiguous. This CDR3 contains 15 residues. V was shortened by 4 bases and J by 4 bases, with 17 bases between the two germline ends. The germline gives CDR1 SGHTS, CDR2 YDEGEE. CDR3 coding DNA: TGTGCCAGCAGCCCGGAATCGAGGCTAGTAGAGACCCAGTACTTC. This codes for CASSPESRLVETQYF.

This clone occurred once. This chain uses TRBV18 with TRBJ1-4; 11 positions match TRBD1. The V gene's germline CDR1 is KGHSH and CDR2 LQKENI. CDR3 length: 15 amino acids. The trim removed 6 bases at V and 7 bases at J, leaving 7 bases unmatched. This CDR3 is CASSPGQGAREKLFF. The CDR3 region has the DNA TGTGCCAGCTCGCCCGGACAGGGGGCCCGTGAAAAACTGTTTTTT.

The chain is built from TRBV28 and TRBJ1-5; D gene unclear. Trimming cost V 6 bases and J 6 bases, with 12 bases left between them. Germline CDR1 MDHEN, CDR2 SYDVKM. The CDR3 loop spans 13 amino acids. The CDR3 is CASRSPSTQPQHF. CDR3 sequence (DNA): TGTGCCAGCAGGTCCCCCTCTACTCAGCCCCAGCATTTT.

The chain recombines TRBV6-6 with TRBJ2-2, with 7 bases lining up with TRBD1. Trimming took 6 bases from V and 3 from J; bases not matched to a gene: 4. Germline-derived CDR1 and CDR2 are MNHNY and SVGAGI (reference sequence). The CDR3 contains 14 residues. DNA of the CDR3: TGTGCCAGCAGCCTAGACAGGGACACCGGGGAGCTGTTTTTT. Protein sequence: CASSLDRDTGELFF.

The J gene is TRBJ1-5, the V gene TRBV28; the D gene is possibly TRBD1 (6 bases). This CDR3 contains 14 residues. V shed 11 bases and J shed 3 bases, with 17 bases lying between them. CDR1 is MDHEN, CDR2 SYDVKM, per germline. The CDR3 nucleotides are TGTGCCGTACAGGGCGGCGGTAACAATCAGCCCCAGCATTTT. Translating gives CAVQGGGNNQPQHF.

The rearrangement links TRBV5-5 to TRBJ1-1; 10 nucleotides match TRBD1. V lost 5 bases and J lost 0; bases outside the gene matches: 4. Germline V gene lookup returns CDR1 SGHKS and CDR2 YYEKEE (reference sequence). The CDR3 is 15 amino acids. CDR3 nucleotides: TGTGCCAGCAGGAAGACAGGGGGCGTGAACACTGAAGCTTTCTTT. Protein product: CASRKTGGVNTEAFF.

This rearrangement joins TRBV18 to TRBJ2-2; 7 nucleotides align to TRBD2. The germline gives CDR1 KGHSH, CDR2 LQKENI. The CDR3 contains 17 residues. With 0 bases clipped from V and 5 bases from J, the junction kept 9 bases outside the gene matches. The CDR3 is CASSPPFGTIPTGELFF. The CDR3 nucleotides are TGTGCCAGCTCACCACCGTTTGGGACTATCCCGACCGGGGAGCTGTTTTTT.

The chain recombines TRBV6-5 with TRBJ2-6; D not resolved. Germline values: CDR1 MNHEY, CDR2 SVGAGI. The CDR3 consists of 15 residues. Between the trimmed V and J ends, which lost 6 bases and 2 bases, there was a span of 11 bases. The CDR3 protein is CASSSLQPGANVLTF. The DNA for the CDR3 is TGTGCCAGCAGCTCCCTACAGCCTGGGGCCAACGTCCTGACTTTC.

The chain has TRBV15 and TRBJ2-5, with unresolved D. Per the germline V gene, CDR1 is LNHNV and CDR2 is YYDKDF (reference sequence). V lost 1 base, J lost 2 bases, and 5 bases lay in between. The CDR3 runs 13 residues. In DNA form, the CDR3 reads TGTGCCACCAGCAGAGGGCAGCAAGAGACCCAGTACTTC. This gives the protein CATSRGQQETQYF.

This clone was seen at least ten times. Other DNA sequences from this sample encode an identical CDR3 as well. The V and J genes are TRBV6-4 and TRBJ2-2; D perhaps matches TRBD2 (5 bases). Germline V lookup: CDR1 MRHNA, CDR2 SNTAGT. The CDR3 sequence is 13 residues long. V dropped 2 bases and J dropped 5 bases, with 6 bases sitting between them. The CDR3 DNA sequence: TGTGCCAGCAGTGACGGGGAGACCGGGGAGCTGTTTTTT. Residues: CASSDGETGELFF.

The chain links TRBV21-1 to TRBJ2-1; TRBD1 reflects the table's D call only, with no check against the DNA. TRBV21-1 is annotated as a pseudogene. The CDR3 loop spans 21 amino acids. The CDR3: CASSKVGNRDIKKSSYNEQFF. The CDR3 nucleotides read TGTGCCAGCAGCAAAGTTGGGAACAGGGATATCAAGAAGAGCTCCTACAATGAGCAGTTCTTC.

The gene calls are TRBV7-9 and TRBJ1-2, with D tentatively TRBD1 (5 bases). Germline loops: CDR1 SEHNR, CDR2 FQNEAQ (reference sequence). Trimming shortened V by 5 bases and J by 3 bases, and 16 bases separated the two germline ends. The CDR3 is 15 amino acids. DNA for the CDR3: TGTGCCAGCAGCCCTTCCCTGGGGGAGGACTATGGCTACACCTTC. Amino acid sequence: CASSPSLGEDYGYTF. The whole variable domain, filled in from reference TRBV7-9 and TRBJ1-2, reads DTGVSQNPRHKITKRGQNVTFRCDPISEHNRLYWYRQTLGQGPEFLTYFQNEAQLEKSRLLSDRFSAERPKGSFSTLEIQRTEQGDSAMYLCASSPSLGEDYGYTFGSGTRLTVV.

The chain recombines TRBV6-5 with TRBJ2-3, with D possibly TRBD2 on 6 matching bases. Germline loops: CDR1 MNHEY, CDR2 SVGAGI. The V gene lost 3 bases and the J gene lost 0 bases, with 13 bases spanning the gap. The CDR3 sequence is 16 residues long. The CDR3: CASSYGGVTSTDTQYF. CDR3 coding DNA: TGTGCCAGCAGTTATGGCGGGGTGACTAGCACAGATACGCAGTATTTT.

The gene calls are TRBV28 and TRBJ2-5; 11 positions agree with TRBD2. The J call may be mistaken, given a closer DNA end match to TRBJ2-7. Germline V CDR1 and CDR2: MDHEN, SYDVKM. The CDR3 is 15 residues long. The CDR3: CASSFPGLAGGEQYF. The CDR3 nucleotides read TGTGCCAGCAGTTTTCCTGGGCTAGCGGGAGGCGAGCAGTACTTC.

This clone was observed a few times. The chain carries TRBV6-1 and TRBJ2-3; the D gene is possibly TRBD2 (6 bases). Germline CDR1 MNHNS, CDR2 SASEGT. The V gene lost 1 base and the J gene lost 5 bases, with 10 bases spanning the gap. This CDR3 contains 14 residues. CDR3 in amino acids: CASSEGGVLDTQYF. The CDR3 nucleotides read TGTGCCAGCAGTGAAGGGGGGGTTTTAGATACGCAGTATTTT.

This clone was counted between two and nine times. The V and J genes are TRBV5-1 and TRBJ2-7; D is perhaps TRBD2 (6 bases). The CDR3 has 14 residues. Germline CDR1 SGHRS, CDR2 YFSETQ. V dropped 4 bases and J dropped 1 base, with 12 bases sitting between them. The DNA of the CDR3 is TGCGCCAGCAGCGGGCGGGACGGATCCTACGAGCAGTACTTC. Protein sequence: CASSGRDGSYEQYF.

This clone occurred once. This rearrangement joins TRBV28 to TRBJ2-2; D is possibly TRBD1 (9 bases). The CDR3 length is 15 residues. Germline CDR1 MDHEN, CDR2 SYDVKM. V lost 11 bases and J 6 bases, leaving 22 bases between the germline ends. The chain's CDR3 is CAVQGAGGVAGELFF. CDR3 nucleotides: TGTGCCGTACAGGGGGCGGGAGGAGTTGCCGGGGAGCTGTTTTTT.

The chain links TRBV5-1 to TRBJ2-3; 13 nucleotides agree with TRBD2. CDR3 length: 18 amino acids. V lost 0 bases, J lost 1 base, and 5 bases stayed unmatched. Germline V gene sequence: CDR1 SGHRS, CDR2 YFSETQ. The chain's CDR3 is CASSLGTSGRRGTDTQYF. The CDR3 nucleotides are TGCGCCAGCAGCTTGGGGACTAGCGGGAGAAGGGGCACAGATACGCAGTATTTT. The entire variable domain, with the rest obtained from reference TRBV5-1 and TRBJ2-3, is as follows: KAGVTQTPRYLIKTRGQQVTLSCSPISGHRSVSWYQQTPGQGLQFLFEYFSETQRNKGNFPGRFSGRQFSNSRSEMNVSTLELGDSALYLCASSLGTSGRRGTDTQYFGPGTRLTVL.

This chain connects TRBV27 to TRBJ2-3, with TRBD2 identical over 8 bases. Germline CDR1 is MNHEY and CDR2 is SMNVEV (reference sequence). The V segment lost 6 bases and the J segment 5 bases; nucleotides outside the gene matches: 10. CDR3 size: 15 residues. The CDR3 protein is CASSRERERVDTQYF. The CDR3 region has the DNA TGTGCCAGCAGCCGGGAGCGGGAGAGGGTAGATACGCAGTATTTT.

The chain has TRBV18 and TRBJ1-1; TRBD1 matches 9 bases. The CDR3 is 14 residues long. The V gene end was trimmed by 2 bases and the J gene end by 4 bases; junction bases not matched to a gene: 2. The V gene's germline CDR1 is KGHSH and CDR2 LQKENI. As DNA, the CDR3 is TGTGCCAGCTCACCAGGACAGGGGCGCACTGAAGCTTTCTTT. Residues: CASSPGQGRTEAFF. Full variable domain (missing parts from reference TRBV18 and TRBJ1-1): NAGVMQNPRHLVRRRGQEARLRCSPMKGHSHVYWYRQLPEEGLKFMVYLQKENIIDESGMPKERFSAEFPKEGPSILRIQQVVRGDSAAYFCASSPGQGRTEAFFGQGTRLTVV.

On this clone itself: Germline is not matched at one junction end, which may reflect a read error. This rearrangement joins TRBV7-9 to TRBJ2-7; D not certain. The CDR3 contains 12 residues. The germline V gene has CDR1 SEHNR and CDR2 FQNEAQ (reference sequence). In DNA form, the CDR3 reads TGTTCCAGCAGCCCTGCGCCCTACGAGCAGTACTTC. Translated: CSSSPAPYEQYF. Together with reference TRBV7-9 and TRBJ2-7, the CDR3 gives the full variable domain: DTGVSQNPRHKITKRGQNVTFRCDPISEHNRLYWYRQTLGQGPEFLTYFQNEAQLEKSRLLSDRFSAERPKGSFSTLEIQRTEQGDSAMYLCSSSPAPYEQYFGPGTRLTVT.

V usage is TRBV19 and J usage is TRBJ1-4; D is ambiguous. The germline V and J ends were trimmed by 7 bases and 7 bases, with 19 bases remaining between them. Germline values: CDR1 LNHDA, CDR2 SQIVND (reference sequence). The CDR3 runs to 15 residues. The CDR3 DNA sequence: TGTGCCAGTATGGATTTGGCCAGAGGTTTTGAAAAACTGTTTTTT. This translates into CASMDLARGFEKLFF.

The genes are TRBV6-6 and TRBJ2-2, with D tentatively TRBD2 (6 bases). With 7 bases removed from V and 6 bases from J, the gap between germline ends came to 15 bases. This CDR3 comprises 14 residues. The germline V gene has CDR1 MNHNY and CDR2 SVGAGI (reference sequence). This CDR3 is CASTLTGSAGELFF. DNA for the CDR3: TGTGCCAGCACCCTCACCGGGAGCGCCGGGGAGCTGTTTTTT.

The rearrangement links TRBV5-1 to TRBJ2-2; TRBD1 matches at 8 bases. The CDR3 is made up of 14 amino acids. Losses at the gene ends were 4 bases for V and 4 bases for J; bases not matched to a gene: 3. Germline V lookup: CDR1 SGHRS, CDR2 YFSETQ. The CDR3 protein is CASSKDRVTGELFF. Here the CDR3 DNA reads TGCGCCAGCAGCAAGGACAGGGTCACCGGGGAGCTGTTTTTT.

J is TRBJ2-1 and V is TRBV5-1; D is possibly TRBD2 (7 bases). The V end lost 1 base, the J end lost 7 bases, and 18 bases lay between the germline ends. The CDR3 spans 16 residues. Looked up from germline, CDR1 is SGHRS and CDR2 is YFSETQ. CDR3 sequence: CASSLRGEGHRNEQFF. CDR3 DNA sequence: TGCGCCAGCAGCTTGAGAGGGGAGGGACACAGGAATGAGCAGTTCTTC.

This clone has ten or more counts. This sequence joins TRBV5-1 and TRBJ1-1; D might be TRBD1 (5 bases). CDR3 length equals 13 residues. Germline V lookup: CDR1 SGHRS, CDR2 YFSETQ. V lost 0 bases, J lost 11 bases, and 14 bases lay in between. The CDR3 is CASSLGQGSIAFF. CDR3 sequence (DNA): TGCGCCAGCAGCTTGGGGCAGGGTTCTATTGCTTTCTTT.

This chain uses TRBV7-2 with TRBJ1-4, with 8 nucleotides matching TRBD1. The CDR3 extends over 17 amino acids. Unmatched junction bases numbered 11, after V lost 1 base and J lost 7 bases. Germline V gene data show CDR1 as SGHTA and CDR2 as FQGNSA. The CDR3 here is CASSLGLSGTGSEKLFF. In DNA form, the CDR3 reads TGTGCCAGCAGCTTAGGACTTTCCGGGACAGGCTCTGAAAAACTGTTTTTT.